The source of this TCR beta chain is a study of T cell repertoires in cytomegalovirus infection. About the study: Public signatures in TCR beta pointed to CMV infection and matching HLA type.

The CDR3 sequence is 14 residues long. From germline, CDR1 is SGHTA and CDR2 FQGNSA. Trimming took off 5 bases at V and 0 bases at J, with 10 bases between the two ends. Concerning this clonotype itself: The antigen remains unidentified.

Study conclusions and caveats: Totalled public TCR beta family frequency picked out people who carried CMV plus the relevant HLA. Ex vivo responses were dominated by HLA-C-restricted CMV-specific TCR beta clonotypes.

TCRdb fed the reads into MiXCR, producing one record per CDR3 protein. Seen here are 250,000 to 350,000 distinct CDR3 sequences, about 25% observed once, and the top ten hold approximately 15%. The sequence was collected from a human donor in good health (CMV status not recorded). Some clones in this sample may be carry-over from other donors' samples. The chain carries TRBV7-2 and TRBJ1-1, with D possibly being TRBD1 (5 bases). Sequencing was done on a sample of PBMCs. The chain's CDR3 is CASSRWTLNTEAFF. CDR3 nucleotide sequence: TGTGCCAGCAGCAGATGGACATTGAACACTGAAGCTTTCTTT. Full variable domain (remainder filled in from reference TRBV7-2 and TRBJ1-1): GAGVSQSPSNKVTEKGKDVELRCDPISGHTALYWYRQSLGQGLEFLIYFQGNSAPDKSGLPSDRFSAERTGGSVSTLTIQRTQQEDSAVYLCASSRWTLNTEAFFGQGTRLTVV.